These 23 T cell receptor beta chains came from one sample sequenced in a study of Graves' ophthalmopathy and Graves' hyperthyroidism. Beta-chain TCR CDR3 regions were amplified from RNA transcripts. In the first round, RT-PCR was carried out with HTBI primers, and a multiplex PCR formed the second round. TCRdb analysed the multiplex PCR reads with MiXCR anew, one entry per CDR3 protein. In the table there are 260,000 or so distinct CDR3 sequences, approximately 42% of which are singletons. What was sequenced was peripheral blood. These receptors were collected from an adult man with Graves' ophthalmopathy.

The sample holds a few counts of this clonotype. The chain couples TRBV10-2 to TRBJ2-6, with TRBD2 identical over 16 bases. The CDR3 loop spans 20 amino acids. Germline V gene sequence: CDR1 WSHSY, CDR2 SAAADI. With 0 bases clipped from V and 2 bases from J, the junction kept 4 bases outside the gene matches. The CDR3 sequence is CASSESLGLAGGPGANVLTF. The CDR3 nucleotides are TGCGCCAGCAGTGAGTCGTTGGGACTAGCGGGGGGGCCTGGGGCCAACGTCCTGACTTTC.

This chain joins TRBV6-1 and TRBJ1-5, with 11 bases fitting TRBD1. J gave up 7 bases and V 7 bases, and 6 bases lay outside the gene matches. There are 14 residues in the CDR3. The germline V gene has CDR1 MNHNS and CDR2 SASEGT. The CDR3 DNA reads TGTGCCAGCAAAGGACAGGGGGCAAAACAGCCCCAGCATTTT. Translated: CASKGQGAKQPQHF.

This chain joins TRBV3-1 and TRBJ1-2; D is unclear. The V and J ends lost 0 bases and 6 bases respectively, with 14 bases between them. Germline lookup yields CDR1 LGHDT and CDR2 YNNKEL (reference sequence). The CDR3 length is 15 residues. CDR3 nucleotide sequence: TGTGCCAGCAGCCAAGATGCGGGTCGGCTTGATGGCTACACCTTC. This codes for CASSQDAGRLDGYTF.

Points on this clonotype: Its ends do not fully match the called genes, so a read error is possible. DNA for the CDR3: TGTGCCAGCAGTGTGGGGGAGGTCTATGGCCACACCTTC. Translation: CASSVGEVYGHTF. The chain employs TRBV25-1 and TRBJ1-2, with D perhaps TRBD1 (5 bases). The CDR3 contains 13 residues. From germline, CDR1 is MGHDK and CDR2 SYGVNS.

V gene TRBV7-9 combines with J gene TRBJ1-1; 7 bases agree with TRBD1. Per germline, CDR1 SEHNR and CDR2 FQNEAQ (reference sequence). The ends lost 4 bases at V and 5 bases at J; junction bases unmatched: 10. The CDR3 spans 15 residues. CDR3 amino acids: CASSSVTGWRTEAFF. The CDR3 DNA reads as TGTGCCAGCAGCTCTGTGACAGGGTGGAGGACTGAAGCTTTCTTT.

V usage is TRBV5-6 and J usage is TRBJ1-1; no firm D call. Germline values: CDR1 SGHDT, CDR2 YYEEEE. This CDR3 is built from 13 residues. V lost 4 bases to trimming and J lost 4 bases, with 11 bases between them. Written as DNA, the CDR3 is TGTGCCAGCAGCGGGTACATGGGCACTGAAGCTTTCTTT. Its protein is CASSGYMGTEAFF. The whole variable domain, remainder taken from reference TRBV5-6 and TRBJ1-1, is DAGVTQSPTHLIKTRGQQVTLRCSPKSGHDTVSWYQQALGQGPQFIFQYYEEEERQRGNFPDRFSGHQFPNYSSELNVNALLLGDSALYLCASSGYMGTEAFFGQGTRLTVV.

This sequence joins TRBV7-9 and TRBJ1-1; no clear D. Trimming removed 1 base from V and 5 bases from J, with 8 bases in between. The CDR3 contains 13 residues. Germline CDR1 and CDR2: SEHNR and FQNEAQ (reference sequence). CDR3 sequence reads: CASSLDSTTEAFF. Written as DNA, the CDR3 is TGTGCCAGCAGCTTAGACAGCACGACTGAAGCTTTCTTT.

A note on this clonotype: One end of the junction varies from germline; a read error may be responsible. V usage is TRBV7-2 and J usage is TRBJ1-2, with D tentatively TRBD1 (5 bases). In germline, CDR1 is SGHTA, CDR2 FQGNSA. CDR3 size: 13 residues. CDR3 sequence (DNA): TGTGCCAGCAGCTTGTGGGGGATCGATGGCCACACCTTC. It translates to CASSLWGIDGHTF.

There are a few counts of this clonotype. A read error may produce the germline difference seen at one junction end. The chain is built from TRBV10-3 and TRBJ2-7; 13 bases map to TRBD2. The CDR3 is 15 residues long. CDR1 ENHRY and CDR2 SYGVKD come from the germline V gene. DNA of the CDR3: TGTGCCAGCAGTTTGGGACTAGCGGGGCCCTACGAGCAGTACTTC. Translated, it gives CASSLGLAGPYEQYF.

The genes are TRBV2 and TRBJ1-6, with TRBD1 matching over 10 bases. This CDR3 region has 15 residues. The V gene's germline CDR1 is SNHLY and CDR2 FYNNEI. Germline trimming cut 5 bases from V and 9 bases from J; bases unmatched to any gene: 7. CDR3 loop: CASSTGQGEGSPLHF. The CDR3 nucleotides are TGTGCCAGCAGTACCGGACAGGGGGAAGGTTCACCCCTCCACTTT.

The chain joins TRBV19 to TRBJ2-3, with TRBD1 matching over 7 bases. This CDR3 is built from 14 residues. V was pared by 7 bases and J by 6 bases, with 10 bases of the junction left unmatched. CDR1 is LNHDA, CDR2 SQIVND, per germline (reference sequence). In nucleotides, the CDR3 is TGTGCCAGTACCCATGACAGGGCAGTTGATACGCAGTATTTT. It specifies CASTHDRAVDTQYF.

The rearrangement uses TRBV7-9 and TRBJ2-2, with a weak D call TRBD2 (6 bases). The CDR3 loop spans 16 amino acids. Trimming removed 6 bases at V and 1 base at J, with 15 bases between. Germline V gene sequence: CDR1 SEHNR, CDR2 FQNEAQ (reference sequence). CDR3 sequence (DNA): TGTGCCAGCAGTTTGGTTTCGGGACTGAACACCGGGGAGCTGTTTTTT. Translating gives CASSLVSGLNTGELFF.

The count of this clonotype is one. The V and J genes are TRBV7-9 and TRBJ2-7; unclear D gene. This CDR3 spans 13 amino acids. Germline lookup yields CDR1 SEHNR and CDR2 FQNEAQ (reference sequence). Between the trimmed V and J ends, which lost 1 base and 5 bases, there was a span of 9 bases. CDR3 residues: CASSLEVVHEQYF. In DNA form, the CDR3 reads TGTGCCAGCAGCTTAGAGGTTGTCCACGAGCAGTACTTC.

This chain uses TRBV2 with TRBJ1-2, with TRBD1 matching over 7 bases. Germline CDR1 is SNHLY and CDR2 is FYNNEI. After removal of 8 bases from V and 6 bases from J, the junction contained 9 bases not matched to a gene. The CDR3 is made up of 13 amino acids. DNA for the CDR3: TGTGCCAGCTCCCTAACGACAGGGAATGGCTACACCTTC. Translated: CASSLTTGNGYTF.

This chain connects TRBV2 to TRBJ1-4, with D perhaps TRBD1 (6 bases). V lost 5 bases, J lost 10 bases, and 11 bases lay in between. The CDR3 is 12 amino acids. Germline CDR1 SNHLY, CDR2 FYNNEI. The CDR3 DNA is TGTGCCAGCAGTTGGGGACACTTAAAACTGTTTTTT. Amino acids: CASSWGHLKLFF.

This clonotype has more than one count but fewer than ten. The chain employs TRBV20-1 and TRBJ1-2; possibly TRBD1 for D (6 bases). The V end was cut by 0 bases, the J end by 4 bases, with 15 bases between. The CDR3 is 15 residues long. Germline values: CDR1 DFQATT, CDR2 SNEGSKA (reference sequence). CDR3 coding DNA: TGCAGTGCTAGAGATCCGAGGGGACAAGGCTATGGCTACACCTTC. Protein: CSARDPRGQGYGYTF.

The chain couples TRBV9 to TRBJ2-7; 10 bases are a match to TRBD2. The germline gives CDR1 SGDLS, CDR2 YYNGEE. This CDR3 is 17 amino acids long. The trim removed 4 bases at V and 2 bases at J, leaving 12 bases unmatched. The DNA of the CDR3 is TGTGCCAGCAGCCTCAATGTTGGCCTAGCGGGGGCCTACGAGCAGTACTTC. It is translated as CASSLNVGLAGAYEQYF.

This clonotype came up a few times. The rearrangement links TRBV2 to TRBJ1-2; D ambiguous. The CDR3 runs 13 residues. Germline loops: CDR1 SNHLY, CDR2 FYNNEI. Trimming removed 5 bases from V and 4 bases from J, with 11 bases in between. CDR3 in amino acids: CASSFDGSYGYTF. CDR3 coding DNA: TGTGCCAGCAGTTTCGACGGGAGCTATGGCTACACCTTC.

The CDR3 is CATSRAIRDYGYTF. CDR3 DNA: TGTGCCACCAGCAGAGCGATAAGGGACTATGGCTACACCTTC. The gene calls are TRBV15 and TRBJ1-2; D unresolved. Germline CDR1 is LNHNV and CDR2 is YYDKDF (reference sequence). This CDR3 region has 14 residues. V lost 1 base to trimming and J lost 3 bases, with 9 bases between them.

This clonotype was detected ten times or more. The chain combines TRBV2 with TRBJ1-6; D is uncertain. Germline V gene data show CDR1 as SNHLY and CDR2 as FYNNEI. Trimming removed 1 base from V and 8 bases from J, with 9 bases in between. This CDR3 spans 14 amino acids. The CDR3 loop is CASSEVAGYSPLHF. In DNA, the CDR3 is TGTGCCAGCAGTGAAGTGGCAGGATATTCACCCCTCCACTTT. The full variable domain, in which reference TRBV2 and TRBJ1-6 provide the parts outside the CDR3, is EPEVTQTPSHQVTQMGQEVILRCVPISNHLYFYWYRQILGQKVEFLVSFYNNEISEKSEIFDDQFSVERPDGSNFTLKIRSTKLEDSAMYFCASSEVAGYSPLHFGNGTRLTVT.

This clonotype was counted a single time. The V gene is TRBV20-1, the J gene TRBJ2-7; 9 bases line up with TRBD2. Germline V gene sequence: CDR1 DFQATT, CDR2 SNEGSKA (reference sequence). Trimming took 6 bases from V and 5 from J; bases not matched to a gene: 11. The CDR3 runs to 14 residues. The CDR3 loop reads CSAPMPAGGHEQYF. The CDR3 DNA follows: TGCAGTGCCCCCATGCCAGCGGGGGGTCACGAGCAGTACTTC.

The V gene is TRBV12-3 or TRBV12-4, the J gene TRBJ2-2; D possibly corresponds to TRBD1 (6 bases). V gave up 3 bases and J gave up 4 bases, with 12 bases separating them. The CDR3 consists of 15 residues. The CDR3 DNA reads TGTGCCAGCAGTTTTGGTCAGGGGTTCACCGGGGAGCTGTTTTTT. This translates into CASSFGQGFTGELFF.

V and J are TRBV7-8 and TRBJ2-3; 7 nucleotides agree with TRBD1. Germline CDR1 and CDR2: SGHVS and FQNEAQ. The CDR3 extends over 12 amino acids. Trimming removed 5 bases from V and 5 bases from J; junction bases left unmatched: 1. The CDR3 protein is CASSDRVDTQYF. CDR3 in DNA: TGTGCCAGCAGCGACAGGGTAGATACGCAGTATTTT.